Below, 10 T cell receptor beta chains from the same sample are listed, as sequenced in a study of post-analysis software for immune sequencing data. The study's findings and limits: Roughly five TRBV segments, including TRBV5-6, TRBV5-1 and TRBV20-1, were more frequent in patients than controls.

Every TCR beta cDNA library bore unique molecular identifiers. MiXCR, applied by TCRdb to the PCR reads, yields one record per CDR3 protein. Counted here are roughly 800,000 distinct CDR3 sequences, under 70% occurring once; the ten biggest clones make up about 4.5%. Antigens for these TCRs are unknown. The sequencing input was blood. All receptors come from a girl between 5 and 17 years old with multiple sclerosis.

CDR3 in DNA: TGCGCCAGCAGGCGGGGGGCAGATTCCTACAATGAGCAGTTCTTC. It is translated as CASRRGADSYNEQFF. V and J are TRBV5-1 and TRBJ2-1, with 8 bases lining up with TRBD2. The CDR3 runs to 15 residues. The ends lost 5 bases at V and 1 base at J; junction bases unmatched: 5. Germline lookup yields CDR1 SGHRS and CDR2 YFSETQ.

For this clonotype: An end of the junction differs from the germline gene, which may be a read error. J is TRBJ2-5 and V is TRBV12-3 or TRBV12-4; TRBD1 matches 7 bases. The CDR3 is made up of 13 amino acids. The CDR3 protein is CASTTGAQETQYF. The CDR3 DNA sequence: TGTGCCAGCACCACAGGGGCCCAAGAGACCCAGTATTTC.

This chain joins TRBV2 and TRBJ2-1; 10 nucleotides agree with TRBD1. The CDR3 is 14 residues long. The germline V gene has CDR1 SNHLY and CDR2 FYNNEI. Germline trimming cut 6 bases from V and 7 bases from J; bases unmatched to any gene: 6. CDR3 residues: CASRARQGANEQFF. In DNA, the CDR3 is TGTGCCAGCAGGGCCAGACAGGGGGCAAATGAGCAGTTCTTC.

The chain has TRBV7-9 and TRBJ2-1; 12 positions match TRBD2. The end of the DNA fits TRBJ2-7 better, so the J call may be wrong. Per the germline V gene, CDR1 is SEHNR and CDR2 is FQNEAQ (reference sequence). The CDR3 is 18 residues long. The DNA of the CDR3 is TGTGCCAGCAGTCCCGGTGGGCTAGCGGGGGGGTTCTACAATGAGCAGTACTTC. Protein: CASSPGGLAGGFYNEQYF.

This chain links TRBV27 with TRBJ2-1; possibly TRBD1 for D (6 bases). The V gene's germline CDR1 is MNHEY and CDR2 SMNVEV (reference sequence). Trimming stripped 10 bases from V and 3 bases from J, with 16 bases between. The CDR3 extends over 14 amino acids. The CDR3: CAIRTATIYNEQFF. CDR3 DNA sequence: TGTGCCATCCGGACAGCAACTATCTACAATGAGCAGTTCTTC.

This chain uses TRBV20-1 with TRBJ2-1; D remains unclear. TRBJ2-7 matches the DNA end more closely, so the J call is doubtful. This CDR3 region has 12 residues. The germline gives CDR1 DFQATT, CDR2 SNEGSKA (reference sequence). For the CDR3, the DNA is TGCAGTGCTAAATCGGTTGGCTACGAGCAGTACTTC. Translated, it gives CSAKSVGYEQYF.

This clonotype appeared once. V and J are TRBV18 and TRBJ2-5; D uncertain. Looked up from germline, CDR1 is KGHSH and CDR2 is LQKENI. Trimming removed 4 bases at V and 4 bases at J, with 13 bases between. There are 14 residues in the CDR3. The CDR3 reads CASSLFTSGETQYF. CDR3 sequence (DNA): TGTGCCAGCTCACTGTTTACCTCAGGAGAGACCCAGTACTTC.

The chain carries TRBV7-2 and TRBJ2-7; 11 nucleotides agree with TRBD1. This CDR3 has 17 residues. J gave up 0 bases and V 0 bases, and 4 bases lay outside the gene matches. Germline loops: CDR1 SGHTA, CDR2 FQGNSA. The CDR3 spells CASSLAGQGVNSYEQYF. The CDR3 coding sequence is TGTGCCAGCAGCTTAGCGGGACAGGGGGTCAACTCCTACGAGCAGTACTTC. Full variable domain (outside the CDR3, taken from reference TRBV7-2 and TRBJ2-7): GAGVSQSPSNKVTEKGKDVELRCDPISGHTALYWYRQSLGQGLEFLIYFQGNSAPDKSGLPSDRFSAERTGGSVSTLTIQRTQQEDSAVYLCASSLAGQGVNSYEQYFGPGTRLTVT.

This clonotype was seen more than once but under ten times. The V and J genes are TRBV20-1 and TRBJ2-5; no definite D call. The J call may be wrong; the DNA end is better matched by TRBJ2-7. Looked up from germline, CDR1 is DFQATT and CDR2 is SNEGSKA (reference sequence). This CDR3 is built from 13 residues. CDR3 sequence: CSARFPRGDEQYF. The CDR3 bases are TGCAGTGCTAGGTTCCCACGAGGCGACGAGCAGTACTTC.

This chain connects TRBV12-3 or TRBV12-4 to TRBJ1-5; D is unclear. V was trimmed by 6 bases and J by 4 bases, leaving 10 bases between them. The CDR3 consists of 13 residues. In nucleotides, the CDR3 is TGTGCCAGCAGAAGGCAGGTGAATCAGCCCCAGCATTTT. This codes for CASRRQVNQPQHF.